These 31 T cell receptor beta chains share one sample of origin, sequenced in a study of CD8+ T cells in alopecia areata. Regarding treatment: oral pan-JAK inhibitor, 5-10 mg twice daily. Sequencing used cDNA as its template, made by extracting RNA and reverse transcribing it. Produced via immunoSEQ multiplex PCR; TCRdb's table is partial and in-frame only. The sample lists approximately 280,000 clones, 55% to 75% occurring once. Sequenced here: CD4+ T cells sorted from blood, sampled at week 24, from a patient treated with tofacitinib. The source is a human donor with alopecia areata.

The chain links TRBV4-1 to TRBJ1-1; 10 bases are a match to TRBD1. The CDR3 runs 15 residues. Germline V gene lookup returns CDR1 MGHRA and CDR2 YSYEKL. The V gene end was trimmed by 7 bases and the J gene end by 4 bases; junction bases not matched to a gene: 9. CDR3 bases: TGCGCCAGCATGAAACCGGGACAGGGGACCACTGAAGCTTTCTTT. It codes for CASMKPGQGTTEAFF.

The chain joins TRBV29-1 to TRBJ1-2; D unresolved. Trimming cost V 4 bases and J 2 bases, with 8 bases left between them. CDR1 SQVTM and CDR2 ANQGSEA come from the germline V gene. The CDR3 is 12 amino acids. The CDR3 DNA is TGCAGCGTTGGGGTAACAAACTATGGCTACACCTTC. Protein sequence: CSVGVTNYGYTF.

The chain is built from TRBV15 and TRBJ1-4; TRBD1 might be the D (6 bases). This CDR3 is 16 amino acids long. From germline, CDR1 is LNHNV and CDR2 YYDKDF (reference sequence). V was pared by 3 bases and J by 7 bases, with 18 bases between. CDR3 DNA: TGTGCCACCAGCAGTAAGACAGGTTCGAGGGGTGAAAAACTGTTTTTT. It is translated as CATSSKTGSRGEKLFF.

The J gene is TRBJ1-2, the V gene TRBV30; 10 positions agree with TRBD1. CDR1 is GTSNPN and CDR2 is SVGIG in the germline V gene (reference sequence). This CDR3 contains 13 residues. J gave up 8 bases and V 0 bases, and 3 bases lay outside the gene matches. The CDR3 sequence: CAWSVRQGAGYTF. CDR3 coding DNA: TGTGCCTGGAGTGTACGACAGGGGGCCGGCTACACCTTC.

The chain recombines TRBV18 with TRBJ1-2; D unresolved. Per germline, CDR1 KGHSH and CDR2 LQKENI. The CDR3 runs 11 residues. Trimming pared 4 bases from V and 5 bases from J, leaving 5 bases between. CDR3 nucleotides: TGTGCCAGCTCACGAGTTTATGGCTACACCTTC. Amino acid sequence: CASSRVYGYTF.

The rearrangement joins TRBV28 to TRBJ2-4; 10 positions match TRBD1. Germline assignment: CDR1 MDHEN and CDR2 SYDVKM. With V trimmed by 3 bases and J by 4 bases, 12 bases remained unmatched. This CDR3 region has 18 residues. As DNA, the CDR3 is TGTGCCAGCAGTTTTCACGGACCCGGGACAGGGGCTAAAAACATTCAGTACTTC. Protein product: CASSFHGPGTGAKNIQYF.

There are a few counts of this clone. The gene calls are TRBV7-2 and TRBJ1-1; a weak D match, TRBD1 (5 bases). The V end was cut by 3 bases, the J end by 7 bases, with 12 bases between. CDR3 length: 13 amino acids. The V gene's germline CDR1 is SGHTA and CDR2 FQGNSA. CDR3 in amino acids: CASSLWDGGEAFF. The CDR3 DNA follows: TGTGCCAGCAGCTTGTGGGACGGAGGTGAAGCTTTCTTT. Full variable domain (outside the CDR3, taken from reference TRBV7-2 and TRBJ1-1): GAGVSQSPSNKVTEKGKDVELRCDPISGHTALYWYRQSLGQGLEFLIYFQGNSAPDKSGLPSDRFSAERTGGSVSTLTIQRTQQEDSAVYLCASSLWDGGEAFFGQGTRLTVV.

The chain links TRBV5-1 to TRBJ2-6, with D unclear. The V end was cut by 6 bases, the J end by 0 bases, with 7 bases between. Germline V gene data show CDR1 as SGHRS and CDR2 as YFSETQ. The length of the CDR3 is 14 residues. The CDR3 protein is CASNQGSGANVLTF. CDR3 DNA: TGCGCCAGCAATCAAGGCTCTGGGGCCAACGTCCTGACTTTC.

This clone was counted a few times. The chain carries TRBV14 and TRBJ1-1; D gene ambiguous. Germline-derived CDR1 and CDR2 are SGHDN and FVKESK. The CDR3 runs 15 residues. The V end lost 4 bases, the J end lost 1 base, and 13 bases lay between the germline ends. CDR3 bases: TGTGCCAGCAGCCGAGTTAGGGATCAGAACACTGAAGCTTTCTTT. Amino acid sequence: CASSRVRDQNTEAFF.

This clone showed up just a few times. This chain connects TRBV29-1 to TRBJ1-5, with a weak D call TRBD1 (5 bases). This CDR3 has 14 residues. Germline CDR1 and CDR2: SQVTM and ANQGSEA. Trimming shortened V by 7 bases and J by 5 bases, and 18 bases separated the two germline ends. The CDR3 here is CSAAAGGVDQPQHF. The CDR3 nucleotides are TGCAGCGCTGCCGCGGGGGGGGTGGATCAGCCCCAGCATTTT.

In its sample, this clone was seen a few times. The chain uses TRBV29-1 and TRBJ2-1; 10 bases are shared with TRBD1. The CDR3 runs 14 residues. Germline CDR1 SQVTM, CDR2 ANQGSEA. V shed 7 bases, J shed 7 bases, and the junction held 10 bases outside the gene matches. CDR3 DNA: TGCAGCGCCCTCCGGGACAGGGGAGGGAATGAGCAGTTCTTC. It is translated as CSALRDRGGNEQFF.

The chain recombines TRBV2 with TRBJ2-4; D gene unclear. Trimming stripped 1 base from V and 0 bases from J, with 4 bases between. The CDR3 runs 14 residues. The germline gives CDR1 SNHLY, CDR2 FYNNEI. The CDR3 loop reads CASSEVKAKNIQYF. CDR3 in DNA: TGTGCCAGCAGTGAAGTAAAAGCCAAAAACATTCAGTACTTC.

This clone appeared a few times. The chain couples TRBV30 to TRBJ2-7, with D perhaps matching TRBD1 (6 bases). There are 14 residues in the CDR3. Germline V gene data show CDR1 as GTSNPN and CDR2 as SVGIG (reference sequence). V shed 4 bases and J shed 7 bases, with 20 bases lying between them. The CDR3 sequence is CAWMKSAGASEQYF. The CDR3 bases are TGTGCCTGGATGAAGTCAGCAGGGGCTAGTGAGCAGTACTTC.

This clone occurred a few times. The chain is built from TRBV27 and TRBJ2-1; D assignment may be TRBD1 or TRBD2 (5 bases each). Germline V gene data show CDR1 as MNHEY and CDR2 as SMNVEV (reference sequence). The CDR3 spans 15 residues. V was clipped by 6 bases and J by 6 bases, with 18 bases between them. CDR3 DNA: TGTGCCAGCAGCCCCGGGACCCCTCGGGGCAATGAGCAGTTCTTC. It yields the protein CASSPGTPRGNEQFF.

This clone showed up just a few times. Here the CDR3 reads CASSTPGLKTESAFF. The CDR3 coding sequence is TGTGCCAGTAGTACCCCCGGGTTGAAGACGGAATCGGCTTTCTTT. The chain carries TRBV19 and TRBJ1-1, with D uncertain. The germline CDR1 and CDR2 sequences are LNHDA and SQIVND (reference sequence). Trimming took 4 bases from V and 11 from J, leaving 23 bases between them. This CDR3 has 15 amino acids.

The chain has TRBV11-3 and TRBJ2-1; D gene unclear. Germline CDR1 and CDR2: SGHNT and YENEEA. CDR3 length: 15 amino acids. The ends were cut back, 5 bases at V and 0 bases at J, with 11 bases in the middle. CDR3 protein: CASSPDPVSYNEQFF. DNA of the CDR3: TGTGCCAGCAGCCCAGACCCCGTCTCCTACAATGAGCAGTTCTTC.

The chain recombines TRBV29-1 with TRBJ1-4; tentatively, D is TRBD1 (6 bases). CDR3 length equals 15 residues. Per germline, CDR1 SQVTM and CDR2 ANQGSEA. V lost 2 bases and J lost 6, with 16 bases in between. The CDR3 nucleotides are TGCAGCGTTGAACTACAGGGAGAAGCCTATGAAAAACTGTTTTTT. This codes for CSVELQGEAYEKLFF.

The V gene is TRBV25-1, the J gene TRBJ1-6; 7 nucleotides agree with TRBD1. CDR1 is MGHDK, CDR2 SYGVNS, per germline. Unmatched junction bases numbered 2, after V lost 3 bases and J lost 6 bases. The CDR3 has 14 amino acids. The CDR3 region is CASSEGTVNSPLHF. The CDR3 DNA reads TGTGCCAGCAGTGAGGGGACAGTTAATTCACCCCTCCACTTT.

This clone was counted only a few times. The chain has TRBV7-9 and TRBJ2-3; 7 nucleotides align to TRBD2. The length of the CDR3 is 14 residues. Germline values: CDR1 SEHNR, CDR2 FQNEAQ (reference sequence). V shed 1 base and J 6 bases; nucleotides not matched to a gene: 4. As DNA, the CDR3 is TGTGCCAGCAGCTTAGTACTAGCGCTGGATACGCAGTATTTT. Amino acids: CASSLVLALDTQYF.

CDR3 sequence: CASSKAVGNQPQHF. Written as DNA, the CDR3 is TGTGCCAGCAGTAAGGCGGTGGGCAATCAGCCCCAGCATTTT. This chain uses TRBV6-5 with TRBJ1-5; D unresolved. The V and J ends lost 5 bases and 2 bases respectively, with 10 bases between them. Germline loops: CDR1 MNHEY, CDR2 SVGAGI. There are 14 residues in the CDR3.

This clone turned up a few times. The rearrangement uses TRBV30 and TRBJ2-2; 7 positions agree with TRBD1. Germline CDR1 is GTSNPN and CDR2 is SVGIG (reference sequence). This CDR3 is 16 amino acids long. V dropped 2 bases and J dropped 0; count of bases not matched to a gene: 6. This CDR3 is CAWSTGTVPNTGELFF. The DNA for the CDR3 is TGTGCCTGGAGTACCGGGACAGTCCCGAACACCGGGGAGCTGTTTTTT. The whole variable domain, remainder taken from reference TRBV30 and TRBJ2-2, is SQTIHQWPATLVQPVGSPLSLECTVEGTSNPNLYWYRQAAGRGLQLLFYSVGIGQISSEVPQNLSASRPQDRQFILSSKKLLLSDSGFYLCAWSTGTVPNTGELFFGEGSRLTVL.

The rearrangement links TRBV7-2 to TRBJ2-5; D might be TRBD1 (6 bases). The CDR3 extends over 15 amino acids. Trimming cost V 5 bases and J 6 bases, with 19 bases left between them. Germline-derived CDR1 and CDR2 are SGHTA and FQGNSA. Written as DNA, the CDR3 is TGTGCCAGCAGCCGGAAACATGCAGGGGACCAGACCCAGTACTTC. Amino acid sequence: CASSRKHAGDQTQYF.

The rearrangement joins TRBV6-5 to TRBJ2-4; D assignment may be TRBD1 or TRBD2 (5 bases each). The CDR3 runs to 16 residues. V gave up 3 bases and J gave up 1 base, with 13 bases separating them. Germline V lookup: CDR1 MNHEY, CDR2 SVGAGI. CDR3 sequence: CASSYGASTAKNIQYF. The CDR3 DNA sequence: TGTGCCAGCAGTTATGGGGCTAGCACGGCCAAAAACATTCAGTACTTC.

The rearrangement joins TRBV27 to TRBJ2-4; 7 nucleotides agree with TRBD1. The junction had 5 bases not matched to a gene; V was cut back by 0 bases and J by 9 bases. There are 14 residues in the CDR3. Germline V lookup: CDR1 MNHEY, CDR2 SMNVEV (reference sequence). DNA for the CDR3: TGTGCCAGCAGTTTATCGCAGGGGGTCGTCATTCAGTACTTC. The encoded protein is CASSLSQGVVIQYF.

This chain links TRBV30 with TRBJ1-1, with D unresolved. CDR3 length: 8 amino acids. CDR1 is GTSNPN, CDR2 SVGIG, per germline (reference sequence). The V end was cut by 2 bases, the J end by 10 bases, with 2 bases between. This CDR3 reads CAWSTAFF. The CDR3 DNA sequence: TGTGCCTGGAGTACAGCTTTCTTT.

CDR3 protein: CASSSGRGNSPLHF. CDR3 nucleotides: TGTGCCAGCAGTTCCGGACGCGGTAATTCACCCCTCCACTTT. This chain uses TRBV27 with TRBJ1-6, with D unclear. The ends were cut back, 4 bases at V and 6 bases at J, with 10 bases in the middle. The CDR3 covers 14 residues. CDR1 is MNHEY, CDR2 SMNVEV, per germline (reference sequence).

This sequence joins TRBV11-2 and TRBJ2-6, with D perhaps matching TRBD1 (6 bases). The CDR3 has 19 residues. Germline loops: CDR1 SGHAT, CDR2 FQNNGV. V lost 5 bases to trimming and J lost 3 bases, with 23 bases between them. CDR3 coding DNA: TGTGCCAGCAGCAACCGAGACAGGTTGGGAAACTATGGGGCCAACGTCCTGACTTTC. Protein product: CASSNRDRLGNYGANVLTF.

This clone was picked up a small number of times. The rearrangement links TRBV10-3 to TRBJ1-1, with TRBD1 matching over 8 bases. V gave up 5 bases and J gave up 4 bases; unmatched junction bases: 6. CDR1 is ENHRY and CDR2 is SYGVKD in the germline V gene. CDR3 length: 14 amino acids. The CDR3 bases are TGTGCCATCAGTAAGGGAGGACAGGGCACTGAAGCTTTCTTT. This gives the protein CAISKGGQGTEAFF.

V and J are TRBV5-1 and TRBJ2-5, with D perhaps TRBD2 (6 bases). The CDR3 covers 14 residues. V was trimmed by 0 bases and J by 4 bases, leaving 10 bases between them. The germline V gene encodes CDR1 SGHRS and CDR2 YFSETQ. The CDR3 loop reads CASSLDGGAETQYF. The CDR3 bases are TGCGCCAGCAGCTTGGATGGAGGGGCAGAGACCCAGTACTTC.

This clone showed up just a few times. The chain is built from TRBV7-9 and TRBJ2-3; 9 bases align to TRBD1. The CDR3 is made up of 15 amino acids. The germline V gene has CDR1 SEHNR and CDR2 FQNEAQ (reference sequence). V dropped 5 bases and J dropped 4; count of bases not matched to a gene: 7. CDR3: CASSTTGGVADTQYF. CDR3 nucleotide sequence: TGTGCCAGCAGCACGACAGGGGGAGTCGCAGATACGCAGTATTTT.

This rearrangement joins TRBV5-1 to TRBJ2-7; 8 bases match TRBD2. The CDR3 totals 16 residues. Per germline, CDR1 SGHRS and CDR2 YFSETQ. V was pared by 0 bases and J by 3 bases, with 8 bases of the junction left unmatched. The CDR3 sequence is CASSLDLGLANYEQYF. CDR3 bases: TGCGCCAGCAGCTTGGACCTCGGACTAGCTAACTACGAGCAGTACTTC.